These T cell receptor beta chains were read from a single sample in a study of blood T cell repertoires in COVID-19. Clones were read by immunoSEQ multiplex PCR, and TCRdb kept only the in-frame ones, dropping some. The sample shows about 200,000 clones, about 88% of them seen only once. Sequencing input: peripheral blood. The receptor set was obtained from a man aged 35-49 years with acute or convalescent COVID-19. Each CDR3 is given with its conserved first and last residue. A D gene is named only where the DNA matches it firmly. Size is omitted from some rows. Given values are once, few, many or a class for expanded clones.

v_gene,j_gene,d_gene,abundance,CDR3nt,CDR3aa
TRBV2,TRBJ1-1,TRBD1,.,TGTGCCAGCAGTTCACAAGACAGGGTCCTAATATTCACTGAAGCTTTCTTT,CASSSQDRVLIFTEAFF
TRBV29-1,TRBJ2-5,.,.,TGCAGCGTTGACAGACAAAACCAAGAGACCCAGTACTTC,CSVDRQNQETQYF
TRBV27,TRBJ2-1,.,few,TGTGCCAGCAGTTTTGGAGGCCACTCCTACAATGAGCAGTTCTTC,CASSFGGHSYNEQFF
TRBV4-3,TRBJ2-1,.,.,TGCGCCAGCAGCCAAGCAGGTACATCCTACAATGAGCAGTTCTTC,CASSQAGTSYNEQFF
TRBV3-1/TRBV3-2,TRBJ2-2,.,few,TGTGCCAGCAGCCAAGTGCGGGACTCCCCCGGGGAGCTGTTTTTT,CASSQVRDSPGELFF
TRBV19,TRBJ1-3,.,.,TGTGCCAGTAGTATCTCCGGGGGATTCTCTGGAAACACCATATATTTT,CASSISGGFSGNTIYF
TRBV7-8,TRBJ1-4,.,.,TGTGCCAGCAGCTTAGACGGCGGCGAAAAACTGTTTTTT,CASSLDGGEKLFF
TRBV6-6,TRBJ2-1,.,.,TGTGCCAGCAGTTACGCCGCAGGGGCCAATGAGCAGTTCTTC,CASSYAAGANEQFF
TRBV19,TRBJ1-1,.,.,TGTGCCAGTAGTATACAACAGGGTCTCGCTGAAGCTTTCTTT,CASSIQQGLAEAFF
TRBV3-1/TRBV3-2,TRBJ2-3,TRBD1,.,TGTGCCAGCAGACCACAGGGGCTAAGCACAGATACGCAGTATTTT,CASRPQGLSTDTQYF
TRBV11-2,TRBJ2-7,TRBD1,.,TGTGCCAGCAGACGGGACAGGTTGGATTCCTACGAGCAGTACTTC,CASRRDRLDSYEQYF
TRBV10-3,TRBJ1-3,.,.,TGTGCCATCAGAGAAACAGGGAGAGCTGGAAACACCATATATTTT,CAIRETGRAGNTIYF
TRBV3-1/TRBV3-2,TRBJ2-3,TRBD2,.,TGTGCCAGCAGCCATGTCGCGGGAGGAGATACGCAGTATTTT,CASSHVAGGDTQYF
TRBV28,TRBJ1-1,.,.,TGTGCCAGCAGCCCTAATCGAAACACTGAAGCTTTCTTT,CASSPNRNTEAFF
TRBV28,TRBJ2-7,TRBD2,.,TGTGCCAGCAGTCCATCGGCTAGCGGCTCCTACGAGCAGTACTTC,CASSPSASGSYEQYF
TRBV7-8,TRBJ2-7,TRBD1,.,TGTGCCAGCAGCGGCGGTGGGGACAGGGCCTACGAGCAGTACTTC,CASSGGGDRAYEQYF
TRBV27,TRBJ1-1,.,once,TGTGCCAGCAGTTTTAGGACTAACACTGAAGCTTTCTTT,CASSFRTNTEAFF